The 14 T cell receptor beta chains listed next were all sequenced from one sample in a study of blood T cell repertoires in COVID-19. Profiling relied on immunoSEQ multiplex PCR, and the TCRdb table lists in-frame clones only, not all of them. The data hold around 200,000 clones, with around 90% observed a single time. Specimen: PBMCs or T cells enriched from blood (not recorded which). These receptors originate from a man in his thirties or forties who had recovered from COVID-19.

The CDR3 coding sequence is TGTGCCAGCAGCCAAGAGATGGCGGGCTATGGCTACACCTTC. Its translation is CASSQEMAGYGYTF. V is TRBV3-1 (or the pseudogene TRBV3-2) and J is TRBJ1-2; no reliable D call. Germline CDR1 is LGHDT and CDR2 is YNNKEL (reference sequence). Trimming took off 0 bases at V and 4 bases at J, with 9 bases between the two ends. The CDR3 contains 14 residues.

The chain has TRBV10-3 and TRBJ1-1; no firm D call. The germline V gene has CDR1 ENHRY and CDR2 SYGVKD. V lost 0 bases and J 1 base, leaving 6 bases between the germline ends. CDR3 length equals 14 residues. DNA for the CDR3: TGTGCCATCAGTGAGTCTGGCAGGAACACTGAAGCTTTCTTT. This codes for CAISESGRNTEAFF.

The chain has TRBV5-1 and TRBJ1-4; D may be TRBD1 (6 bases). This CDR3 spans 15 amino acids. The V gene's germline CDR1 is SGHRS and CDR2 YFSETQ. V gave up 4 bases and J gave up 7 bases, with 17 bases separating them. Here the CDR3 reads CASSGTGTKFEKLFF. In DNA form, the CDR3 reads TGCGCCAGCAGCGGAACCGGGACAAAATTTGAAAAACTGTTTTTT.

This rearrangement joins TRBV11-2 to TRBJ2-7; D may be TRBD1 (5 bases). From germline, CDR1 is SGHAT and CDR2 FQNNGV. V was cut by 5 bases and J by 3 bases, with 11 bases left in between. CDR3 length: 13 amino acids. CDR3 residues: CASSPDTHYEQYF. DNA for the CDR3: TGTGCCAGCAGCCCGGACACTCACTACGAGCAGTACTTC.

V gene TRBV19 combines with J gene TRBJ1-1; no clear D. The CDR3 totals 14 residues. The ends were cut back, 3 bases at V and 1 base at J, with 9 bases in the middle. The germline CDR1 and CDR2 sequences are LNHDA and SQIVND (reference sequence). CDR3 sequence: CASSIPEGNTEAFF. CDR3 DNA sequence: TGTGCCAGTAGTATCCCGGAGGGGAACACTGAAGCTTTCTTT.

This sequence joins TRBV11-2 and TRBJ1-1, with D possibly TRBD1 on 6 matching bases. The length of the CDR3 is 18 residues. Germline-derived CDR1 and CDR2 are SGHAT and FQNNGV. Between the trimmed V and J ends, which lost 0 bases and 1 base, there was a span of 18 bases. CDR3 nucleotide sequence: TGTGCCAGCAGCTTAGATCTTAGGCAGGGGATTACGAACACTGAAGCTTTCTTT. Translation gives CASSLDLRQGITNTEAFF. Filled out from reference TRBV11-2 and TRBJ1-1, the complete variable domain reads EAGVAQSPRYKIIEKRQSVAFWCNPISGHATLYWYQQILGQGPKLLIQFQNNGVVDDSQLPKDRFSAERLKGVDSTLKIQPAKLEDSAVYLCASSLDLRQGITNTEAFFGQGTRLTVV.

The rearrangement links TRBV11-2 to TRBJ1-6, with D hard to call. CDR1 SGHAT and CDR2 FQNNGV come from the germline V gene. The CDR3 has 11 residues. The V end lost 5 bases, the J end lost 16 bases, and 12 bases lay between the germline ends. The DNA for the CDR3 is TGTGCCAGCAGCGCAGACTGGAAACTCCACTTT. Translating it yields CASSADWKLHF. The complete variable domain, with remaining parts taken from reference TRBV11-2 and TRBJ1-6, reads EAGVAQSPRYKIIEKRQSVAFWCNPISGHATLYWYQQILGQGPKLLIQFQNNGVVDDSQLPKDRFSAERLKGVDSTLKIQPAKLEDSAVYLCASSADWKLHFGNGTRLTVT.

This clone was counted a single time. The chain joins TRBV5-1 to TRBJ1-4, with TRBD1 identical over 9 bases. The CDR3 loop spans 14 amino acids. The germline V gene encodes CDR1 SGHRS and CDR2 YFSETQ. The V segment lost 3 bases and the J segment 6 bases; nucleotides outside the gene matches: 3. CDR3 sequence reads: CASSYRDRDEKLFF. For the CDR3, the DNA is TGCGCCAGCAGCTACCGGGACAGGGATGAAAAACTGTTTTTT.

V usage is TRBV10-3 and J usage is TRBJ1-2; no reliable D call. The CDR3 covers 16 residues. Germline V gene data show CDR1 as ENHRY and CDR2 as SYGVKD. The V end was cut by 0 bases, the J end by 5 bases, with 16 bases between. The CDR3 nucleotides are TGTGCCATCAGTGAGTCTTCTATGAGGGAGGAGTATGGCTACACCTTC. This codes for CAISESSMREEYGYTF.

This rearrangement joins TRBV5-6 to TRBJ1-5, with 9 bases lining up with TRBD1. V shed 2 bases, J shed 3 bases, and the junction held 3 bases outside the gene matches. CDR1 is SGHDT, CDR2 YYEEEE, per germline. The CDR3 is 15 amino acids. CDR3 protein: CASSFGTGPNQPQHF. CDR3 nucleotide sequence: TGTGCCAGCAGCTTCGGGACAGGGCCCAATCAGCCCCAGCATTTT.

The chain uses TRBV13 and TRBJ2-1, with D tentatively TRBD1 (6 bases). The CDR3 covers 16 residues. Trimming took off 5 bases at V and 7 bases at J, with 21 bases between the two ends. Germline-derived CDR1 and CDR2 are PRHDT and FYEKMQ (reference sequence). Here the CDR3 DNA reads TGTGCCAGCAGCATTAGGGGGAGCGGAAAAGGGAATGAGCAGTTCTTC. Residues: CASSIRGSGKGNEQFF. Together with reference TRBV13 and TRBJ2-1, the CDR3 gives the full variable domain: AAGVIQSPRHLIKEKRETATLKCYPIPRHDTVYWYQQGPGQDPQFLISFYEKMQSDKGSIPDRFSAQQFSDYHSELNMSSLELGDSALYFCASSIRGSGKGNEQFFGPGTRLTVL.

V and J are TRBV24-1 and TRBJ2-2; 8 bases align to TRBD2. Germline CDR1 KGHDR, CDR2 SFDVKD. The CDR3 extends over 18 amino acids. V dropped 4 bases and J dropped 4; count of bases not matched to a gene: 13. CDR3 residues: CATSEFRGAGECTGELFF. In DNA form, the CDR3 reads TGTGCCACCAGTGAGTTCAGGGGAGCGGGAGAATGCACCGGGGAGCTGTTTTTT.

The chain recombines TRBV29-1 with TRBJ2-7; D may be TRBD2 (5 bases). The CDR3 extends over 12 amino acids. Germline-derived CDR1 and CDR2 are SQVTM and ANQGSEA. The germline V and J ends were trimmed by 0 bases and 4 bases, with 7 bases remaining between them. CDR3 protein: CSVEESGYEQYF. CDR3 DNA sequence: TGCAGCGTTGAAGAATCGGGGTACGAGCAGTACTTC.

V gene TRBV30 combines with J gene TRBJ1-1; D gene ambiguous. This CDR3 has 11 amino acids. The germline gives CDR1 GTSNPN, CDR2 SVGIG (reference sequence). V lost 1 base, J lost 8 bases, and 8 bases lay in between. This CDR3 is CAWSGGGEAFF. The CDR3, as DNA: TGTGCCTGGAGTGGGGGAGGGGAAGCTTTCTTT.